The 6 T cell receptor beta chains below come from one sample, sequenced in a study of cytomegalovirus exposure and HLA in healthy donors. The PCR contained 60 Vbeta and 13 Jbeta primers. The assay was immunoSEQ multiplex PCR, and TCRdb's table has in-frame clones only and misses some. This sample has about 230,000 clones, with 70% to 90% found just once. Sequenced input: PBMCs. These receptor sequences come from a girl aged 2 to 9 in good health and CMV-seronegative.

The chain links TRBV13 to TRBJ2-5; 8 bases line up with TRBD1. V shed 0 bases and J 5 bases; nucleotides not matched to a gene: 11. The CDR3 length is 17 residues. Germline loops: CDR1 PRHDT, CDR2 FYEKMQ (reference sequence). The CDR3, as DNA: TGTGCCAGCAGCTTAGGTCGCGGGGCAGGGGGCCTGGAGACCCAGTACTTC. Amino acid sequence: CASSLGRGAGGLETQYF.

Worth noting for this clone: One junction end does not reproduce the germline sequence, and a read error may be involved. The CDR3 region has the DNA TGCAGTGCTAGAACTCGGGGGGGCTTC. It encodes CSARTRGGF. The chain combines TRBV20-1 with TRBJ1-2, with TRBD1 as a possible D gene (5 bases). The CDR3 covers 9 residues. Germline CDR1 DFQATT, CDR2 SNEGSKA (reference sequence).

The chain employs TRBV18 and TRBJ1-5; possible D gene TRBD1, 6 bases. CDR1 is KGHSH and CDR2 is LQKENI in the germline V gene. The CDR3 extends over 19 amino acids. Deletions cut 0 bases from V and 3 bases from J, with 21 bases between. CDR3 nucleotides: TGTGCCAGCTCACCACCGATGTGTCAGGGGTGCCCTGTCAATCAGCCCCAGCATTTT. It encodes CASSPPMCQGCPVNQPQHF.

This CDR3 reads CAIPDRVYEQYF. The DNA for the CDR3 is TGCGCCATTCCTGACAGGGTCTACGAGCAGTACTTC. The chain joins TRBV5-1 to TRBJ2-7; the match to TRBD1 covers 7 bases. Germline-derived CDR1 and CDR2 are SGHRS and YFSETQ. V lost 9 bases to trimming and J lost 3 bases; unmatched junction nucleotides: 6. This CDR3 contains 12 residues.

The J gene is TRBJ1-1, the V gene TRBV5-4; D ambiguous. CDR1 SGHNT and CDR2 YYREEE come from the germline V gene (reference sequence). The CDR3 sequence is 13 residues long. V was cut by 4 bases and J by 4 bases, with 11 bases left in between. CDR3 amino acids: CASSPYAGTEAFF. The CDR3 DNA is TGTGCCAGCAGCCCTTACGCGGGCACTGAAGCTTTCTTT.

V usage is TRBV10-2 and J usage is TRBJ2-1; TRBD2 might be the D (6 bases). Germline-derived CDR1 and CDR2 are WSHSY and SAAADI. The V gene lost 7 bases and the J gene lost 3 bases, with 16 bases spanning the gap. This CDR3 spans 15 amino acids. The CDR3 bases are TGCGCCAGCATGGGACTTCCCGCGGGCTACAATGAGCAGTTCTTC. It specifies CASMGLPAGYNEQFF.